The T cell receptor beta chain described here comes from a study of cytomegalovirus exposure and HLA in healthy donors. The V gene's germline CDR1 is MNHEY and CDR2 SVGAGI. The CDR3 has 14 amino acids. Trimming removed 2 bases from V and 5 bases from J; junction bases left unmatched: 3. Study observations and caveats: Reports showed the classifier diagnosing cytomegalovirus status with high specificity and sensitivity. TCR beta chains numbering some 160 were designated cytomegalovirus-associated. The authors later found TCR association rates varying by HLA locus, with DRB1 most and HLA-C fewest. Highly shared variants forming one cluster were likely a sequencing artifact.

The PCR ran on 60 Vbeta and 13 Jbeta primers. Repertoires were generated with immunoSEQ multiplex PCR, while TCRdb's copy carries only in-frame clones and drops some. Among 150,000 or so clones listed, around 68% were seen once. Comment on this clone: Its antigen is unidentified.

The sequence came from a girl aged 5-17 years in good health and CMV-seronegative. V gene TRBV6-5 combines with J gene TRBJ1-5, with 7 bases aligning to TRBD1. The sample was PBMCs. The CDR3 here is CASSYITGDQPQHF. CDR3 coding DNA: TGTGCCAGCAGTTACATAACAGGGGATCAGCCCCAGCATTTT.